This TCR beta chain was found in a study of T-cell memory formation after mild COVID-19. The table lists this clonotype with many counts. Using its own MiXCR run on the 5' RACE reads, TCRdb lists one record per CDR3 protein. The data hold nearly 110,000 distinct CDR3 sequences, with 17% observed a single time. Germline assignment: CDR1 SGHRS and CDR2 YFSETQ. Trimming removed 4 bases at V and 2 bases at J, with 14 bases between. This CDR3 comprises 15 residues. The sequenced material came from PBMCs or a T cell subset sorted from them (not recorded which). This TCR derives from an adult woman who had mild COVID-19 (a few samples of this study predate the infection). Cell type and time point are not known. This chain joins TRBV5-1 and TRBJ2-3; D gene uncertain. The chain's CDR3 is CASSPKYAFTDTQYF. DNA of the CDR3: TGCGCCAGCAGCCCGAAATACGCGTTCACAGATACGCAGTATTTT. The full variable domain, its missing parts supplied by reference TRBV5-1 and TRBJ2-3, is KAGVTQTPRYLIKTRGQQVTLSCSPISGHRSVSWYQQTPGQGLQFLFEYFSETQRNKGNFPGRFSGRQFSNSRSEMNVSTLELGDSALYLCASSPKYAFTDTQYFGPGTRLTVL.